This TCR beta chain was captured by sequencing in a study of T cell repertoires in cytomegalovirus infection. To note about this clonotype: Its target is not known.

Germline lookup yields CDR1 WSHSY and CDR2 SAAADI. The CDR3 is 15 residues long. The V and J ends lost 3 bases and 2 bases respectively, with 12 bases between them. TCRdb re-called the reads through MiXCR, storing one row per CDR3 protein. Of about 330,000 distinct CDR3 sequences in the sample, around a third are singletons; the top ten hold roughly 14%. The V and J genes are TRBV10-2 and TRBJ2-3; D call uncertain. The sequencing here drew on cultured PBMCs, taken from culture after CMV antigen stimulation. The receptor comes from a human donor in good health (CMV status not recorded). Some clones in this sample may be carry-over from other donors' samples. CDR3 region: CASSDQTVVTDTQYF. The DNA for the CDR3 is TGCGCCAGCAGTGATCAAACAGTAGTCACAGATACGCAGTATTTT.